The 32 T cell receptor beta chains reported below all come from one sample, sequenced in a study of cytomegalovirus exposure and HLA in healthy donors (dated by TCRdb to about 2017). The library relied on the immunoSEQ multiplex PCR assay. For the multiplex PCR, a mixture combining 60 forward primers for TCR Vbeta segments and 13 reverse primers for TCR Jbeta segments was used. This immuneACCESS table, as held by TCRdb, lists in-frame sequences with V and J called but not all clones. Of the missing ones, under half trace to an unresolved V gene in checked studies; the others have no known cause. This sample gives 90,000 or so clones in total; about 67% of them show up just once. About a sixth of the sample is held by the ten biggest clonotypes. Specimen: PBMCs. These TCRs come from a woman younger than 35 in good health and CMV-seropositive.

The chain has TRBV19 and TRBJ2-5; 9 bases fit TRBD1. The DNA end lines up better with TRBJ2-7; the J call may be wrong. CDR3 size: 15 residues. Germline assignment: CDR1 LNHDA and CDR2 SQIVND (reference sequence). The CDR3 spells CASSIKGPTGGEQYF. CDR3 DNA: TGTGCCAGTAGTATCAAGGGCCCGACAGGGGGCGAGCAGTACTTC.

This chain connects TRBV19 to TRBJ1-1; D might be TRBD1 (5 bases). Trimming stripped 6 bases from V and 3 bases from J, with 11 bases between. CDR1 is LNHDA and CDR2 is SQIVND in the germline V gene (reference sequence). CDR3 length: 13 amino acids. The CDR3: CASRGTEDTEAFF. In nucleotides, the CDR3 is TGTGCCAGTAGAGGGACTGAAGACACTGAAGCTTTCTTT. Combining the CDR3 with reference TRBV19 and TRBJ1-1 gives the whole variable domain DGGITQSPKYLFRKEGQNVTLSCEQNLNHDAMYWYRQDPGQGLRLIYYSQIVNDFQKGDIAEGYSVSREKKESFPLTVTSAQKNPTAFYLCASRGTEDTEAFFGQGTRLTVV.

This clone has just one count. This rearrangement joins TRBV6-6 to TRBJ2-7; TRBD2 agrees at 7 bases. Per germline, CDR1 MNHNY and CDR2 SVGAGI (reference sequence). Trimming at V came to 0 bases and at J to 6 bases, leaving 8 bases not matched to a gene. This CDR3 has 15 amino acids. This chain's CDR3 is CASSYSRRETLEQYF. The CDR3 coding sequence is TGTGCCAGCAGTTACTCGAGGCGGGAGACGCTCGAGCAGTACTTC.

This rearrangement joins TRBV28 to TRBJ1-1; unclear D gene. The ends were cut back, 3 bases at V and 0 bases at J, with 14 bases in the middle. The CDR3 has 16 amino acids. CDR1 MDHEN and CDR2 SYDVKM come from the germline V gene. CDR3 bases: TGTGCCAGCAGTTTGAGGCCGATCCAGTTGAACACTGAAGCTTTCTTT. It translates to CASSLRPIQLNTEAFF.

The rearrangement links TRBV7-6 to TRBJ1-6; 9 bases agree with TRBD1. The CDR3 loop spans 14 amino acids. V was pared by 6 bases and J by 9 bases, with 6 bases of the junction left unmatched. The germline V gene has CDR1 SGHVS and CDR2 FNYEAQ. CDR3 nucleotide sequence: TGTGCCAGCAGTCCCGGACAGGGGATTTCACCCCTCCACTTT. This gives the protein CASSPGQGISPLHF.

The V call is TRBV7-9, the J call TRBJ1-4; the D gene is possibly TRBD1 (5 bases). The CDR3 extends over 15 amino acids. V dropped 5 bases and J dropped 5 bases, with 15 bases sitting between them. CDR1 and CDR2 from the germline V gene are SEHNR and FQNEAQ (reference sequence). The CDR3 is CASSPSGGPNEKLFF. The CDR3 coding sequence is TGTGCCAGCAGCCCCAGCGGGGGTCCGAATGAAAAACTGTTTTTT.

The chain employs TRBV7-2 and TRBJ1-1; D may be TRBD1 (5 bases). Germline V lookup: CDR1 SGHTA, CDR2 FQGNSA. The CDR3 has 16 amino acids. Trimming left V 0 bases short and J 1 base short, with 12 bases between. The CDR3 spells CASSLAGGGGNTEAFF. The DNA of the CDR3 is TGTGCCAGCAGCTTAGCGGGGGGTGGGGGGAACACTGAAGCTTTCTTT.

In its sample, this clone was seen a few times. V gene TRBV5-1 combines with J gene TRBJ2-5; TRBD2 is a possible D gene (6 bases). The germline gives CDR1 SGHRS, CDR2 YFSETQ. The V end lost 0 bases, the J end lost 5 bases, and 11 bases lay between the germline ends. The CDR3 length is 14 residues. Written as DNA, the CDR3 is TGCGCCAGCAGCTTGGCCGGAGGAGGGGAGACCCAGTACTTC. Translated: CASSLAGGGETQYF.

The chain recombines TRBV21-1 with TRBJ2-5; the table's D call, TRBD2, was not checked against the DNA. TRBV21-1 is tagged as a pseudogene. This CDR3 has 18 amino acids. CDR3 in DNA: TGTGCCAGCAGCACGACTAGCGGGAGTTCCGAGTACCAAGAGACCCAGTACTTC. Translation: CASSTTSGSSEYQETQYF.

The gene calls are TRBV11-2 and TRBJ1-2, with D tentatively TRBD1 (5 bases). This CDR3 is built from 13 residues. Germline CDR1 and CDR2: SGHAT and FQNNGV. Trimming took 3 bases from V and 6 from J, leaving 11 bases between them. In DNA, the CDR3 is TGTGCCAGCAGCTTCCCGGGGGGAAATGGCTACACCTTC. Translated, it gives CASSFPGGNGYTF.

This rearrangement joins TRBV6-5 to TRBJ2-7; 7 bases are a match to TRBD2. CDR3 length: 14 amino acids. The J segment lost 6 bases and the V segment lost 2 bases, leaving 7 bases of the junction unmatched. CDR1 is MNHEY and CDR2 is SVGAGI in the germline V gene. The CDR3 DNA follows: TGTGCCAGCAGTTACACCGGCAGGGAGGGCGAGCAGTACTTC. It specifies CASSYTGREGEQYF.

This chain links TRBV6-1 with TRBJ2-3, with D unresolved. CDR1 MNHNS and CDR2 SASEGT come from the germline V gene. This CDR3 has 15 residues. Trimming pared 4 bases from V and 4 bases from J, leaving 15 bases between. The chain's CDR3 is CASSGDLFSSDTQYF. Written as DNA, the CDR3 is TGTGCCAGCAGTGGAGACCTGTTTAGCTCAGATACGCAGTATTTT.

This clone was detected only a few times. This chain links TRBV10-3 with TRBJ2-5; D possibly corresponds to TRBD2 (6 bases). V lost 10 bases, J lost 5 bases, and 14 bases lay in between. The CDR3 runs to 12 residues. Looked up from germline, CDR1 is ENHRY and CDR2 is SYGVKD. CDR3 loop: CATGGGLETQYF. CDR3 nucleotides: TGTGCCACTGGGGGAGGTCTTGAGACCCAGTACTTC.

This clone occurred a few times. The chain is built from TRBV5-6 and TRBJ2-1; tentative D call: TRBD2 (6 bases). The germline gives CDR1 SGHDT, CDR2 YYEEEE. The CDR3 runs 13 residues. V lost 4 bases and J 8 bases, leaving 13 bases between the germline ends. For the CDR3, the DNA is TGTGCCAGCAGCCTGGTAGGGGAGGATGAGCAGTTCTTC. This encodes CASSLVGEDEQFF.

Turning to this clone: One junction end disagrees with the germline gene, perhaps due to a read error. V gene TRBV2 combines with J gene TRBJ2-5, with a possible D match to TRBD2 (5 bases). The CDR3 sequence is 12 residues long. CDR1 SNHLY and CDR2 FYNNEI come from the germline V gene. Written as DNA, the CDR3 is TGTGCCAGCTCGAGGGATCAAGAGACCCGGTACTTC. Its translation is CASSRDQETRYF.

The rearrangement uses TRBV4-1 and TRBJ1-1; tentative D call: TRBD1 (5 bases). The CDR3 covers 16 residues. Germline V gene lookup returns CDR1 MGHRA and CDR2 YSYEKL. Trimming cost V 0 bases and J 5 bases, with 16 bases left between them. CDR3 in DNA: TGCGCCAGCAGCCAAGACGGACTGGGACTGAGGACTGAAGCTTTCTTT. It is translated as CASSQDGLGLRTEAFF.

The chain employs TRBV7-9 and TRBJ2-5; D is perhaps TRBD1 (8 bases). Germline values: CDR1 SEHNR, CDR2 FQNEAQ (reference sequence). The CDR3 runs to 15 residues. Trimming stripped 5 bases from V and 5 bases from J, with 18 bases between. CDR3 amino acids: CASSGGDRWLETQYF. The DNA for the CDR3 is TGTGCCAGCAGCGGGGGGGACAGGTGGTTGGAGACCCAGTACTTC.

The chain is built from TRBV4-3 and TRBJ2-6, with D perhaps TRBD2 (6 bases). CDR1 is LGHNA, CDR2 YSLEER, per germline. CDR3 length: 18 amino acids. Trimming pared 4 bases from V and 0 bases from J, leaving 16 bases between. CDR3 coding DNA: TGCGCCAGCAGCCCTACCCAGGGAGGCTTCTCTGGGGCCAACGTCCTGACTTTC. It codes for CASSPTQGGFSGANVLTF.

For the CDR3, the DNA is TGTGCCACCAGGAGAAGGGGGCGCCGGGAGCAGTACTTC. It translates to CATRRRGRREQYF. This chain joins TRBV15 and TRBJ2-7; TRBD1 matches at 7 bases. Trimming cost V 6 bases and J 7 bases; bases outside gene matches: 9. Germline-derived CDR1 and CDR2 are LNHNV and YYDKDF (reference sequence). The CDR3 is made up of 13 amino acids.

This chain joins TRBV11-2 and TRBJ2-2; 9 nucleotides match TRBD2. Per the germline V gene, CDR1 is SGHAT and CDR2 is FQNNGV. The V segment lost 8 bases and the J segment 0 bases; nucleotides outside the gene matches: 7. The CDR3 extends over 16 amino acids. The DNA for the CDR3 is TGTGCCAGCCTGCGGGGGGGCCTACCGAACACCGGGGAGCTGTTTTTT. Its translation is CASLRGGLPNTGELFF.

The chain is built from TRBV5-1 and TRBJ2-1; 10 nucleotides match TRBD2. Trimming removed 0 bases from V and 0 bases from J; junction bases left unmatched: 6. In germline, CDR1 is SGHRS, CDR2 YFSETQ. There are 18 residues in the CDR3. The CDR3 nucleotides read TGCGCCAGCAGCTTGGGACTAGCGGGCACCTACTCCTACAATGAGCAGTTCTTC. It yields the protein CASSLGLAGTYSYNEQFF.

This chain links TRBV18 with TRBJ1-2, with TRBD1 as a possible D gene (5 bases). Germline-derived CDR1 and CDR2 are KGHSH and LQKENI. V gave up 4 bases and J gave up 4 bases, with 16 bases separating them. The CDR3 totals 15 residues. CDR3 amino acids: CASSRTIQVFYGYTF. The CDR3 DNA sequence: TGTGCCAGCTCACGAACGATACAGGTGTTCTATGGCTACACCTTC.

The chain carries TRBV7-7 and TRBJ2-5; 9 bases agree with TRBD2. The J call may be mistaken, given a closer DNA end match to TRBJ2-7. The CDR3 runs 14 residues. Germline CDR1 and CDR2: SSHAT and FNYEAQ (reference sequence). CDR3 residues: CASSLGLASDEQYF. In nucleotides, the CDR3 is TGTGCCAGCAGCCTGGGACTAGCTTCCGACGAGCAGTACTTC.

This clone was observed a single time. CDR3 protein: CSVTTGLDYEQYF. CDR3 nucleotide sequence: TGCAGCGTCACTACAGGGTTAGACTACGAGCAGTACTTC. J is TRBJ2-7 and V is TRBV29-1, with D tentatively TRBD1 (6 bases). V lost 6 bases to trimming and J lost 3 bases, with 15 bases between them. The CDR3 is made up of 13 amino acids. Germline-derived CDR1 and CDR2 are SQVTM and ANQGSEA.

The chain couples TRBV6-5 to TRBJ1-2, with 9 bases that match TRBD1. Germline values: CDR1 MNHEY, CDR2 SVGAGI. There are 15 residues in the CDR3. V gave up 0 bases and J gave up 8 bases; unmatched junction bases: 7. This CDR3 reads CASSYSKTGGEGYTF. DNA of the CDR3: TGTGCCAGCAGTTACTCGAAGACAGGGGGGGAGGGCTACACCTTC.

The chain has TRBV21-1 and TRBJ1-3; TRBD1 is taken as the D call from the table, unchecked against the DNA. TRBV21-1 is shown as a pseudogene. The CDR3 consists of 20 residues. This CDR3 reads CASSKTHGQGVMLAGNTIYF. For the CDR3, the DNA is TGTGCCAGCAGCAAAACCCACGGACAGGGGGTCATGTTAGCTGGAAACACCATATATTTT.

The rearrangement uses TRBV25-1 and TRBJ2-7; 10 positions agree with TRBD2. This CDR3 has 16 residues. CDR1 MGHDK and CDR2 SYGVNS come from the germline V gene. Trimming took 3 bases from V and 2 from J; bases not matched to a gene: 7. DNA for the CDR3: TGTGCCAGCAGTGAGACCGGGACTAGCGTTACCTACGAGCAGTACTTC. It codes for CASSETGTSVTYEQYF.

V and J are TRBV7-9 and TRBJ2-1; the match to TRBD2 covers 7 bases. Losses at the gene ends were 5 bases for V and 10 bases for J; bases not matched to a gene: 11. The CDR3 is made up of 14 amino acids. The germline V gene has CDR1 SEHNR and CDR2 FQNEAQ (reference sequence). As DNA, the CDR3 is TGTGCCAGCAGCGATCCCCCCCGGGGGGTGGAGCAGTTCTTC. Translating gives CASSDPPRGVEQFF.

The CDR3 sequence: CASSPGSPGLAATGELFF. In DNA, the CDR3 is TGTGCCAGCAGCCCCGGGTCACCGGGACTAGCGGCCACCGGGGAGCTGTTTTTT. The chain employs TRBV5-4 and TRBJ2-2, with 11 bases lining up with TRBD2. CDR1 is SGHNT and CDR2 is YYREEE in the germline V gene (reference sequence). This CDR3 comprises 18 residues. Trimming cost V 4 bases and J 4 bases; bases outside gene matches: 12.

This chain uses TRBV4-1 with TRBJ2-7, with 10 bases matching TRBD1. This CDR3 has 18 residues. The germline gives CDR1 MGHRA, CDR2 YSYEKL. With V trimmed by 4 bases and J by 0 bases, 12 bases remained unmatched. This CDR3 is CASSRSWGQGTISYEQYF. The CDR3 nucleotides read TGCGCCAGCAGCCGGAGTTGGGGACAGGGGACCATCTCCTACGAGCAGTACTTC.

With regard to this clone: One junction end disagrees with the germline gene, perhaps due to a read error. The genes are TRBV7-9 and TRBJ1-4, with TRBD1 matching over 8 bases. The CDR3 runs to 15 residues. CDR1 is SEHNR and CDR2 is FQNEAQ in the germline V gene (reference sequence). The CDR3 sequence: CSSSFGDRSDEKLFF. The DNA of the CDR3 is TGTTCCAGCAGCTTTGGGGACAGGTCAGATGAAAAACTGTTTTTT.

The gene calls are TRBV5-4 and TRBJ1-2; a weak D match, TRBD1 (5 bases). The CDR3 loop spans 13 amino acids. Germline V gives CDR1 SGHNT, CDR2 YYREEE (reference sequence). V gave up 1 base and J gave up 8 bases, with 12 bases separating them. The CDR3 is CASSLPQEYGYTF. The DNA for the CDR3 is TGTGCCAGCAGCTTGCCACAGGAATACGGCTACACCTTC. The full variable domain, its missing parts supplied by reference TRBV5-4 and TRBJ1-2, is ETGVTQSPTHLIKTRGQQVTLRCSSQSGHNTVSWYQQALGQGPQFIFQYYREEENGRGNFPPRFSGLQFPNYSSELNVNALELDDSALYLCASSLPQEYGYTFGSGTRLTVV.